The clone carrying this T cell receptor (beta chain) showed up many times. The antigen is unknown. One entry per CDR3 protein, called by TCRdb with MiXCR from the 5' RACE reads. The sample consists of 95,000 to 150,000 distinct CDR3 sequences, roughly 9% of them appearing once. The data originate from a study of T cells after yellow fever vaccination. Study information: Low-cell-number fractions underwent preparation using SMART-Seq v4 Ultra Low Input. General study points: The secondary T-cell response peaked on day 5, not day 15, but was weaker.

Germline V gene lookup returns CDR1 LGHDT and CDR2 YNNKEL (reference sequence). The CDR3 is made up of 20 amino acids. V lost 0 bases to trimming and J lost 6 bases; unmatched junction nucleotides: 21. This receptor was obtained from a man between 18 and 35 years old who received the YFV17D yellow fever vaccine. The sequencing here drew on CD8+ T cells sorted from PBMCs, taken on the day of the yellow fever booster vaccination. The rearrangement links TRBV3-1 to TRBJ2-3; TRBD1 matches 7 bases. This CDR3 is CASSQEYRGGLSEPGDTQYF. The CDR3 coding sequence is TGTGCCAGCAGCCAAGAGTACAGGGGCGGACTGAGCGAACCCGGGGATACGCAGTATTTT.